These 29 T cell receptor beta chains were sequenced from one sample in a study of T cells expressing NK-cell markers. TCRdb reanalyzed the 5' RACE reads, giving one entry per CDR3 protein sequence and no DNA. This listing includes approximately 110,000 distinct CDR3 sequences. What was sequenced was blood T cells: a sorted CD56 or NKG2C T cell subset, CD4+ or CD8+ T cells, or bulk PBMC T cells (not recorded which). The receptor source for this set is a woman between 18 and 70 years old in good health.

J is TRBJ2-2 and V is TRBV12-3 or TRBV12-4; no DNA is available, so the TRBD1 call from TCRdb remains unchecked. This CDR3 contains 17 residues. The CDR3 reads CASSPGEGGPNTGELFF.

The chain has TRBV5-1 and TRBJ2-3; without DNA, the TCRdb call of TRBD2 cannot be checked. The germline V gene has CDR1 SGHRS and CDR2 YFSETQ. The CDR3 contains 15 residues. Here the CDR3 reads CASSPVPTGGDTQYF. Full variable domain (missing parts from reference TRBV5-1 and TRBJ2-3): KAGVTQTPRYLIKTRGQQVTLSCSPISGHRSVSWYQQTPGQGLQFLFEYFSETQRNKGNFPGRFSGRQFSNSRSEMNVSTLELGDSALYLCASSPVPTGGDTQYFGPGTRLTVL.

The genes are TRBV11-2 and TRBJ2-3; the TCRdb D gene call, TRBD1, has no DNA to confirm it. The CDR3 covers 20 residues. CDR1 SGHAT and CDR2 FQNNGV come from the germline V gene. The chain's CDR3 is CASSLVQSSIRDSNTDTQYF.

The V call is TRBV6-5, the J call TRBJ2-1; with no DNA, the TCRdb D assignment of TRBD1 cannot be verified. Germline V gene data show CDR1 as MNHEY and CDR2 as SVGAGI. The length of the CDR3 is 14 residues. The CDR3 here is CASSYSGTSAEQFF.

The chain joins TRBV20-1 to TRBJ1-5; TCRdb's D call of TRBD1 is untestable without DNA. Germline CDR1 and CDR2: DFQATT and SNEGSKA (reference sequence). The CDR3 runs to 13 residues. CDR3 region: CSASAGDHQPQHF.

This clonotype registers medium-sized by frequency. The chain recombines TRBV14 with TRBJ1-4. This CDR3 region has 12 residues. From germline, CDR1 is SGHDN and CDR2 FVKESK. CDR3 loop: CASSQEVGALFF.

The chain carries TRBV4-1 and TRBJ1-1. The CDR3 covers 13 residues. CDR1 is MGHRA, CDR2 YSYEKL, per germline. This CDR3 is CASSHPGGIEAFF.

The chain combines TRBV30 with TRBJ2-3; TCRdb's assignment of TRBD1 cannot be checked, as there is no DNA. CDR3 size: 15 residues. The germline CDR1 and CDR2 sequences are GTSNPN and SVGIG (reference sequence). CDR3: CAWIPLADRVNTQYF.

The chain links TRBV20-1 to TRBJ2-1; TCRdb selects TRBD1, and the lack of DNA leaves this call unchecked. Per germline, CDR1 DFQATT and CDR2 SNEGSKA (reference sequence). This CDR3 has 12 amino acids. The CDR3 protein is CSSFGGGNEQFF.

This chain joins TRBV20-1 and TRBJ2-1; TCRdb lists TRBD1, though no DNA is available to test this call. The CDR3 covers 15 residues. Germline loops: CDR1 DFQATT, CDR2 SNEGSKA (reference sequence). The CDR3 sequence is CSARWRGDSSNEQFF.

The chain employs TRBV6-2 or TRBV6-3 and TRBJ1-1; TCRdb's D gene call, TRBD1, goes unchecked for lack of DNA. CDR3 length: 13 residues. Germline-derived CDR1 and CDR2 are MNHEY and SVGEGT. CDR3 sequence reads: CASTPGGDTEAFF.

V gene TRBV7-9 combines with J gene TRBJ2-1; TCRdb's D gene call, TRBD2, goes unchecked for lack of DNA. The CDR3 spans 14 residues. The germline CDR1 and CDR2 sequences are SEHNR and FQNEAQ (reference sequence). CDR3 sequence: CASSPKTSAPEQFF. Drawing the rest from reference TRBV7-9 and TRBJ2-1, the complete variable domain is DTGVSQNPRHKITKRGQNVTFRCDPISEHNRLYWYRQTLGQGPEFLTYFQNEAQLEKSRLLSDRFSAERPKGSFSTLEIQRTEQGDSAMYLCASSPKTSAPEQFFGPGTRLTVL.

The CDR3 loop reads CSATTGESQPQHF. This rearrangement joins TRBV20-1 to TRBJ1-5; TCRdb's D gene call, TRBD1, goes unchecked for lack of DNA. The V gene's germline CDR1 is DFQATT and CDR2 SNEGSKA (reference sequence). The CDR3 sequence is 13 residues long.

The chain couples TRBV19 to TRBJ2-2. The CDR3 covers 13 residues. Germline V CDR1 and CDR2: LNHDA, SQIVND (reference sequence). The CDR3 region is CASSTTTTGELFF.

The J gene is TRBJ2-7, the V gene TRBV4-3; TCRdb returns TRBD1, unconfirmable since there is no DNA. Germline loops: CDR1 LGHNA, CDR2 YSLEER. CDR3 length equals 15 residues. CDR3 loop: CASSQVADSLYEQYF.

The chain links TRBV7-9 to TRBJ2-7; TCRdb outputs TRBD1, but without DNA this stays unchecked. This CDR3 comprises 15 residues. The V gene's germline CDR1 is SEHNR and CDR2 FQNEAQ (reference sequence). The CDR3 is CASSPFGTDYYEQYF.

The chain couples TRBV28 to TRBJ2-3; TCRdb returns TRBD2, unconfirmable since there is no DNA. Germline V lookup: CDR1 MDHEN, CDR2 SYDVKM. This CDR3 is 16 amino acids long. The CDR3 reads CASSLGLAGVVDTQYF.

The CDR3 sequence is CASSQDLGGATDTQYF. This chain connects TRBV4-3 to TRBJ2-3; TCRdb outputs TRBD1, but without DNA this stays unchecked. Germline values: CDR1 LGHNA, CDR2 YSLEER. This CDR3 is built from 16 residues.

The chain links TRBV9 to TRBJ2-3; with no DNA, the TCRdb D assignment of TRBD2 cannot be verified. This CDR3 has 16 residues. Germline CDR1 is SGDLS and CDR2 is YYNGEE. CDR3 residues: CASSVIGGGVSDTQYF.

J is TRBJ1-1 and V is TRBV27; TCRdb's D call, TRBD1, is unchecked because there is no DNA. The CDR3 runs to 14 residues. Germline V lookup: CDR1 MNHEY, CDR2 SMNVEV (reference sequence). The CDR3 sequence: CASRPGAMNTEAFF.

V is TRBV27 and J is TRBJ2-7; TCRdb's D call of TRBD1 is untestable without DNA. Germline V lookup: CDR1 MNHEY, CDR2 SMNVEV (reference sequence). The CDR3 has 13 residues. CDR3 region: CASSYFRGDEQYF.

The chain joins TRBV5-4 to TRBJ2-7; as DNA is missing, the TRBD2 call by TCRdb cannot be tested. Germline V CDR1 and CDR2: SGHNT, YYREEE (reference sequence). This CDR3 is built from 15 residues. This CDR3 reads CASSLAAGTNYEQYF.

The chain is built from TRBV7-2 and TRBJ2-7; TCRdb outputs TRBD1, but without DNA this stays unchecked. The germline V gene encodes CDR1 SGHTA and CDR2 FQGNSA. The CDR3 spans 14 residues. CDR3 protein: CASSFFGTSYEQYF.

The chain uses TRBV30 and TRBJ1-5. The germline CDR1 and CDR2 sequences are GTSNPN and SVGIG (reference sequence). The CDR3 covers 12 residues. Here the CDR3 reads CAWRDSNQPQHF. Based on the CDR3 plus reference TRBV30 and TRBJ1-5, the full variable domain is SQTIHQWPATLVQPVGSPLSLECTVEGTSNPNLYWYRQAAGRGLQLLFYSVGIGQISSEVPQNLSASRPQDRQFILSSKKLLLSDSGFYLCAWRDSNQPQHFGDGTRLSIL.

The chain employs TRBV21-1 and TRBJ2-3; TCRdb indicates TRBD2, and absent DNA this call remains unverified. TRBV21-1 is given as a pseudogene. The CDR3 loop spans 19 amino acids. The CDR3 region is CASSKASRGGGPSTDTQYF.

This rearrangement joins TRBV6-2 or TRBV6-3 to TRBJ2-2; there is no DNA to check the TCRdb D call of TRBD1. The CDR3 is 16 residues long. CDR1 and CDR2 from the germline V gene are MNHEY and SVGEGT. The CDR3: CASSYVPSGNTGELFF.

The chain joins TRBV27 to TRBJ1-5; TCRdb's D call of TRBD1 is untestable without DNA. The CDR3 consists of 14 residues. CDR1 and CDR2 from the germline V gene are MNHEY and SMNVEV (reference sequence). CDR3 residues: CASSLWGVSQPQHF.

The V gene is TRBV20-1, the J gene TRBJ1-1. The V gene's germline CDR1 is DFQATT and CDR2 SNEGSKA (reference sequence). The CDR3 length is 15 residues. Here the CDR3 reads CSAWELGTSNTEAFF.

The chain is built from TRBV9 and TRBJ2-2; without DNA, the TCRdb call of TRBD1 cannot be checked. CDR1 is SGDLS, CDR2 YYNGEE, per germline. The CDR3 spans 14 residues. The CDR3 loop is CASSVGGDTGELFF.